This T cell receptor (beta chain) was captured by sequencing in a study of control samples from healthy donors and cancer patients. Sequencing used immunoSEQ multiplex PCR; TCRdb keeps in-frame clones, though not all of them. The data contain over 100,000 clones, about nine tenths of them singletons. The CDR3 has 15 residues. Trimming stripped 1 base from V and 0 bases from J, with 8 bases between. Germline CDR1 is SGHAT and CDR2 is FQNNGV. The receptor was isolated from a human donor in good health. The donor label of this sample is uncertain. The sequenced sample consisted of blood. V and J are TRBV11-2 and TRBJ2-3; D may correspond to TRBD1 or TRBD2 (5 bases each). The CDR3 sequence is CASSLGGFSTDTQYF. Here the CDR3 DNA reads TGTGCCAGCAGCTTAGGGGGGTTCAGCACAGATACGCAGTATTTT.